Listed below are T cell receptor beta chains from one sample, sequenced in a study of Graves' ophthalmopathy and Graves' hyperthyroidism. TCRdb re-analysed the multiplex PCR reads in MiXCR, keeping a single row per CDR3 protein. This sample carries roughly 420,000 distinct CDR3 sequences, around 21% of them seen once, and the ten largest clones take under 3.5%. Sequenced material: peripheral blood. The receptors were gathered from a young woman with stable Graves' hyperthyroidism. The CDR3 runs from the conserved cysteine through the conserved F or W. D genes are given only for firm matches. Only some rows state a clone size, as once, few, many or a class for expanded clones.

TRBJ2-5 | TRBD2 | many | TRBV7-2 | CASSLGTSRYQETQYF | TGTGCCAGCAGCTTAGGGACTAGCCGGTACCAAGAGACCCAGTACTTC
TRBJ1-2 | . | . | TRBV18 | CASSPPSGGVLYYGYTF | TGTGCCAGCTCACCACCGTCCGGGGGCGTTTTGTACTATGGCTACACCTTC
TRBJ1-3 | . | many | TRBV7-9 | CASSSTDKNGNTIYF | TGTGCCAGCAGCTCTACGGACAAGAATGGAAACACCATATATTTT
TRBJ1-1 | . | . | TRBV30 | CAWSDWDTWNTEAFF | TGTGCCTGGAGTGATTGGGACACCTGGAACACTGAAGCTTTCTTT
TRBJ2-2 | TRBD2 | . | TRBV3-1 | CASSPWTSGGNTGELFF | TGTGCCAGCAGCCCCTGGACTAGCGGGGGGAACACCGGGGAGCTGTTTTTT
TRBJ1-5 | . | many | TRBV6-2/TRBV6-3 | CASRRYNQPQHF | TGTGCCAGCCGACGGTACAATCAGCCCCAGCATTTT
TRBJ1-1 | . | few | TRBV3-1 | CASSQRTAGRGQGRNTEAFF | TGTGCCAGCAGCCAACGTACTGCCGGCCGGGGACAAGGCCGAAACACTGAAGCTTTCTTT
TRBJ2-5 | . | many | TRBV19 | CASSIGIGETQYF | TGTGCCAGTAGTATCGGGATCGGAGAGACCCAGTACTTC
TRBJ2-5 | . | many | TRBV7-6 | CASTPWRGGETQYF | TGTGCCAGCACCCCCTGGAGGGGGGGAGAGACCCAGTACTTC
TRBJ2-2 | TRBD2 | . | TRBV28 | CASSSGGGELFF | TGTGCCAGCAGTAGCGGGGGTGGGGAGCTGTTTTTT
TRBJ1-5 | . | many | TRBV28 | CASRGANQPQHF | TGTGCCAGCAGGGGTGCGAATCAGCCCCAGCATTTT
TRBJ1-1 | . | many | TRBV6-1 | CASSVREGKTEAFF | TGTGCCAGCAGCGTCAGGGAAGGGAAGACTGAAGCTTTCTTT
TRBJ1-1 | . | many | TRBV5-4 | CASSLVTGNTEAFF | TGTGCCAGCAGCTTGGTGACAGGAAACACTGAAGCTTTCTTT
TRBJ1-2 | . | many | TRBV2 | CASSELRAPHYGYTF | TGTGCCAGCAGTGAACTCCGGGCCCCACACTATGGCTACACCTTC
TRBJ2-5 | . | few | TRBV2 | CASSLNTGQYF | TGTGCCAGCAGCCTCAATACGGGCCAGTACTTC
TRBJ1-1 | . | . | TRBV2 | CASRIRALNTEAFF | TGTGCCAGCAGAATTAGGGCTTTGAACACTGAAGCTTTCTTT
TRBJ2-7 | . | many | TRBV28 | CASSLSGNYEQYF | TGTGCCAGCAGTTTATCGGGGAACTACGAGCAGTACTTC
TRBJ2-7 | TRBD2 | many | TRBV25-1 | CASSPDGLAGGPSYEQYF | TGTGCCAGCAGTCCAGATGGACTAGCGGGAGGCCCCTCCTACGAGCAGTACTTC
TRBJ2-6 | . | few | TRBV27 | CASSSGRASGANVLTF | TGTGCCAGCAGTTCCGGACGGGCCTCTGGGGCCAACGTCCTGACTTTC
TRBJ2-7 | TRBD1 | many | TRBV29-1 | CSVRPGQGQYHEQYF | TGCAGCGTGAGGCCGGGACAGGGGCAATATCACGAGCAGTACTTC
TRBJ2-5 | TRBD2 | . | TRBV11-2 | CASSLDAAGGETQYF | TGTGCCAGCAGCTTAGACGCGGCGGGAGGGGAGACCCAGTACTTC
TRBJ1-1 | . | many | TRBV7-9 | CASSPNEGYTEAFF | TGTGCCAGCAGCCCTAATGAGGGATACACTGAAGCTTTCTTT
TRBJ2-7 | . | many | TRBV7-2 | CASSLEGWGEQYF | TGTGCCAGCAGCTTAGAGGGGTGGGGGGAGCAGTACTTC
TRBJ2-7 | . | many | TRBV6-1 | CASSEAGVYEQYF | TGTGCCAGCAGTGAAGCGGGCGTCTACGAGCAGTACTTC
TRBJ2-2 | TRBD1 | few | TRBV6-5 | CASRPGQGPGGELFF | TGTGCCAGCAGACCGGGACAGGGGCCTGGCGGGGAGCTGTTTTTT
TRBJ2-4 | . | . | TRBV19 | CASSVVTTSNEKFF | TGTGCCAGTAGTGTGGTGACAACCTCCAACGAGAAGTTCTTC
TRBJ2-7 | TRBD2 | many | TRBV12-3/TRBV12-4 | CASSLALSGVGYYEQYF | TGTGCCAGCAGTTTAGCGCTGAGCGGGGTCGGATATTACGAGCAGTACTTC
TRBJ1-5 | . | . | TRBV19 | CASSIGAANQPQHF | TGTGCCAGTAGTATCGGGGCAGCGAATCAGCCCCAGCATTTT
TRBJ2-5 | TRBD2 | many | TRBV12-3/TRBV12-4 | CASSIGLAGGVETQYF | TGTGCCAGCAGTATCGGACTAGCGGGAGGAGTAGAGACCCAGTACTTC
TRBJ1-1 | . | many | TRBV6-5 | CASSNPMGANTEAFF | TGTGCCAGCAGTAACCCAATGGGGGCGAACACTGAAGCTTTCTTT
TRBJ1-1 | . | many | TRBV6-2/TRBV6-3 | CASSYSSVYTEAFF | TGTGCCAGCAGTTACTCGTCCGTATACACTGAAGCTTTCTTT
TRBJ2-5 | TRBD2 | many | TRBV13 | CASSLGPGLAGPAGETQYF | TGTGCCAGCAGCTTAGGCCCGGGACTAGCGGGACCAGCGGGTGAGACCCAGTACTTC
TRBJ2-7 | TRBD2 | . | TRBV12-3/TRBV12-4 | CASSFGLASGEQYF | TGTGCCAGCAGTTTCGGACTAGCTAGTGGCGAGCAGTACTTC
TRBJ2-7 | TRBD2 | many | TRBV20-1 | CSASSAGAHREQYF | TGCAGTGCTAGCTCGGCGGGAGCCCATAGGGAGCAGTACTTC
TRBJ2-5 | TRBD2 | . | TRBV7-8 | CASSFGGVAGVGVQETQYF | TGTGCCAGCAGCTTCGGAGGGGTAGCGGGGGTGGGAGTCCAAGAGACCCAGTACTTC
TRBJ2-5 | . | many | TRBV12-3/TRBV12-4 | CASSLGRVETQYF | TGTGCCAGCAGTTTAGGGCGGGTGGAGACCCAGTACTTC
TRBJ1-1 | . | many | TRBV19 | CASSITAGVAEAFF | TGTGCCAGTAGTATCACCGCGGGGGTCGCTGAAGCTTTCTTT
TRBJ1-6 | . | many | TRBV11-2 | CASSYSGSNSPLHF | TGTGCCAGCAGTTACTCAGGGAGTAATTCACCCCTCCACTTT
TRBJ2-5 | . | . | TRBV7-2 | CASSSQWYQETEYF | TGTGCCAGCAGCTCCCAATGGTACCAAGAGACGGAGTACTTC
TRBJ2-7 | TRBD1 | many | TRBV20-1 | CSATTTGTGGYEQYF | TGCAGTGCTACTACTACCGGGACAGGGGGCTACGAGCAGTACTTC
TRBJ2-7 | TRBD1 | . | TRBV6-1 | CASSPGQTVIHEQYF | TGTGCCAGCAGCCCGGGACAGACGGTTATCCACGAGCAGTACTTC
TRBJ1-5 | TRBD1 | . | TRBV6-5 | CASSSSTGFFNQPQHF | TGTGCCAGCAGTTCATCGACAGGGTTTTTTAATCAGCCCCAGCATTTT
TRBJ1-2 | . | many | TRBV30 | CAWSLDYGYTF | TGTGCCTGGAGTCTAGACTATGGCTACACCTTC
TRBJ1-1 | . | many | TRBV30 | CAWSAGPLAEAFF | TGTGCCTGGAGTGCGGGACCGTTGGCCGAAGCTTTCTTT
TRBJ2-4 | . | many | TRBV25-1 | CASSDGVGGDEWIQYF | TGTGCCAGCAGTGATGGCGTAGGGGGGGACGAGTGGATTCAGTACTTC
TRBJ2-5 | TRBD2 | many | TRBV25-1 | CASSITPGLGRETQYF | TGTGCCAGCAGTATCACACCGGGACTAGGGCGGGAGACCCAGTACTTC